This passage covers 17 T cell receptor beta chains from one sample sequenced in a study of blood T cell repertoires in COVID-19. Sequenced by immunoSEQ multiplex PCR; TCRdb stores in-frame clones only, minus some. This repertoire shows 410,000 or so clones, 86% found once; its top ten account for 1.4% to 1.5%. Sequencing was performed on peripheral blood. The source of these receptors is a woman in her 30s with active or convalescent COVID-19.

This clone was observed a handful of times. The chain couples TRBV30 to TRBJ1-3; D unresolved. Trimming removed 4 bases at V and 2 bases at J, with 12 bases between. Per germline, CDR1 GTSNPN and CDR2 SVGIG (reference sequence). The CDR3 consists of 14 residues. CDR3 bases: TGTGCCTGGACGGCCGCGGGAGCTGGAAACACCATATATTTT. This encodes CAWTAAGAGNTIYF.

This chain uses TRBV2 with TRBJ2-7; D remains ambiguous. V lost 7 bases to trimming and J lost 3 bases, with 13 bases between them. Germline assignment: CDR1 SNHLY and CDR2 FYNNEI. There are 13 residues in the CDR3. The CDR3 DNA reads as TGTGCCAGCATGGTTCTGGGCGACTACGAGCAGTACTTC. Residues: CASMVLGDYEQYF.

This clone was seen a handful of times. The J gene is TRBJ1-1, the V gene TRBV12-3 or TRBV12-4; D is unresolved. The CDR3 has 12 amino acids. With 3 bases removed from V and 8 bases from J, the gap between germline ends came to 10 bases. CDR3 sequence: CASSFSQVEAFF. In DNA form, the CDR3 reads TGTGCCAGCAGTTTCTCACAAGTGGAAGCTTTCTTT.

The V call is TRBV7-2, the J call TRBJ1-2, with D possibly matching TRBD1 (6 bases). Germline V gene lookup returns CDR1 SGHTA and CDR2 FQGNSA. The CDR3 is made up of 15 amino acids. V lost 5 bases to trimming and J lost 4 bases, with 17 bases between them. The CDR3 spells CASSTYRVSSYGYTF. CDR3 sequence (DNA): TGTGCCAGCAGCACATACAGGGTTTCCTCCTATGGCTACACCTTC.

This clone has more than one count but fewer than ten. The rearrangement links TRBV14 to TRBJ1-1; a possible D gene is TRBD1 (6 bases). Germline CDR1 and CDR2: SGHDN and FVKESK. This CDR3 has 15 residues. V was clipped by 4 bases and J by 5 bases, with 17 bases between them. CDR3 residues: CASSRPRGDTTEAFF. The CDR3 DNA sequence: TGTGCCAGCAGCCGACCCCGAGGGGACACAACTGAAGCTTTCTTT.

Here the CDR3 reads CASRPLAGGRETQYF. For the CDR3, the DNA is TGCGCCAGCAGGCCCCTAGCGGGGGGGAGAGAGACCCAGTACTTC. This rearrangement joins TRBV5-1 to TRBJ2-5; TRBD2 agrees at 12 bases. Unmatched junction bases numbered 6, after V lost 5 bases and J lost 4 bases. CDR1 and CDR2 from the germline V gene are SGHRS and YFSETQ. The CDR3 covers 15 residues. Full variable domain (missing parts from reference TRBV5-1 and TRBJ2-5): KAGVTQTPRYLIKTRGQQVTLSCSPISGHRSVSWYQQTPGQGLQFLFEYFSETQRNKGNFPGRFSGRQFSNSRSEMNVSTLELGDSALYLCASRPLAGGRETQYFGPGTRLLVL.

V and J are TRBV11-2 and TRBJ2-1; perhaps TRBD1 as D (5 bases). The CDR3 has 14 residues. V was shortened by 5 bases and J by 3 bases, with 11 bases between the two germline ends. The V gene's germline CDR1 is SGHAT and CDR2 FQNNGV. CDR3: CASSPRQSYNEQFF. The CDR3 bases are TGTGCCAGCAGCCCCAGACAGAGCTACAATGAGCAGTTCTTC.

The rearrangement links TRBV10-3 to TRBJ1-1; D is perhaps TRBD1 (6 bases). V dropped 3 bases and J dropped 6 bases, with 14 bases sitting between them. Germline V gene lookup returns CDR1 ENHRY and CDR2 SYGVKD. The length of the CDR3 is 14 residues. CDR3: CAISDRGKNAEAFF. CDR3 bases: TGTGCCATCAGTGACAGGGGAAAAAACGCTGAAGCTTTCTTT.

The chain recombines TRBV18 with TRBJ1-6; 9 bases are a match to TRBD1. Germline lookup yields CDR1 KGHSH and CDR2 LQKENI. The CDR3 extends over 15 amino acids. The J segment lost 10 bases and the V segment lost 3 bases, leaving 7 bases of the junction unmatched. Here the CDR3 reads CASSPSGTGNSPLHF. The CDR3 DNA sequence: TGTGCCAGCTCACCGAGTGGGACAGGGAACTCACCCCTCCACTTT.

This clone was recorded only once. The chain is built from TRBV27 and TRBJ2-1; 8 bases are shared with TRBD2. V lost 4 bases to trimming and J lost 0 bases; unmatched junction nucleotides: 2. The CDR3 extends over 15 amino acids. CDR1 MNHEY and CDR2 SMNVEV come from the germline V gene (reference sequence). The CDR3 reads CASSSGTSSYNEQFF. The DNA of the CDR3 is TGTGCCAGCAGTTCCGGGACTAGCTCCTACAATGAGCAGTTCTTC.

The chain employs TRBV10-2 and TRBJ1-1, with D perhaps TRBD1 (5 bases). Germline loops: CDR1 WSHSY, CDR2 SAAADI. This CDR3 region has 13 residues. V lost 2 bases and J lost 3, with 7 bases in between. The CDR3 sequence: CASSEDRYTEAFF. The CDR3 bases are TGCGCCAGCAGTGAGGACAGATACACTGAAGCTTTCTTT.

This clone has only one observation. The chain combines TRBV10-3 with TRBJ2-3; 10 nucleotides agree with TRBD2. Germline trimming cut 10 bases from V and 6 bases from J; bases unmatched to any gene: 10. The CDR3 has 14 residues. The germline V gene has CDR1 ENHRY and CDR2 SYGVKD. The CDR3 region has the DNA TGTGCCACCTTGGACGTACTAGCGGGGGATACGCAGTATTTT. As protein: CATLDVLAGDTQYF.

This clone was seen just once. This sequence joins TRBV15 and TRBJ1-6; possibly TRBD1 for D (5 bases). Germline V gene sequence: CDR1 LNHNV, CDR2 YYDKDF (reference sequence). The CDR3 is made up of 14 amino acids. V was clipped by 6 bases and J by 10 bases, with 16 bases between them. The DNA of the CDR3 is TGTGCCACCAGGAGAACGCGGGGGGACTCACCCCTCCACTTT. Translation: CATRRTRGDSPLHF.

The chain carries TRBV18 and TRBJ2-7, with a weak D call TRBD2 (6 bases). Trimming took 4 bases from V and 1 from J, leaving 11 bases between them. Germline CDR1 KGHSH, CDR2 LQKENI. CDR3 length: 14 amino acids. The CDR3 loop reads CASSLRGESYEQYF. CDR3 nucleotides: TGTGCCAGCTCACTGCGGGGCGAATCCTACGAGCAGTACTTC.

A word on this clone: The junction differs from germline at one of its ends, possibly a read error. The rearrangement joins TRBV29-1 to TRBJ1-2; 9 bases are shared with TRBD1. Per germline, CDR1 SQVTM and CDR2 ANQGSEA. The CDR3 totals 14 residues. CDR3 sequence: CSVEETGGYYGYTF. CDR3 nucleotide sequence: TGCAGCGTCGAAGAGACAGGGGGGTACTATGGCTACACCTTC.

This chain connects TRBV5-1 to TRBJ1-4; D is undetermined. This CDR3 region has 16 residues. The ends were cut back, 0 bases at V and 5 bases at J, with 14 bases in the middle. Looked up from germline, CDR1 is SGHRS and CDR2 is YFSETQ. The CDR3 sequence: CASSLAGRGGNEKLFF. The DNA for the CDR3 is TGCGCCAGCAGCTTGGCCGGGCGGGGAGGCAATGAAAAACTGTTTTTT.

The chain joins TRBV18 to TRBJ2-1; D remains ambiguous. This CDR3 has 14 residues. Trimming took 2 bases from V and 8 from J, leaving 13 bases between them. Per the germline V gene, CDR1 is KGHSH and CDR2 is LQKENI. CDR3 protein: CASSPGLYSDEQFF. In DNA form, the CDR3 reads TGTGCCAGCTCACCAGGGCTCTATTCGGATGAGCAGTTCTTC.